This T cell receptor (beta chain) is from a study of identical twins. Study-wide results and caveats: Out-of-frame beta sequences exhibited a weaker degree of excess twin sharing. There were fewer insertions in abundant cord blood beta clonotypes, but memory repertoires showed no such pattern.

TCRdb re-called the 5' RACE reads through MiXCR, storing one row per CDR3 protein. The table shows about 1.7 million distinct CDR3 sequences, with roughly a third occurring only once. On this clonotype itself: The target antigen is unknown.

The CDR3 is 16 amino acids. Germline CDR1 and CDR2: SGDLS and YYNGEE. Trimming removed 3 bases from V and 1 base from J; junction bases left unmatched: 5. Sample: cord blood. This clonotype was obtained from a newborn girl in good health. The rearrangement links TRBV9 to TRBJ2-1, with 9 positions matching TRBD2. The chain's CDR3 is CASSGPTSGSYNEQFF. CDR3 bases: TGTGCCAGCAGCGGCCCAACTAGCGGGTCCTACAATGAGCAGTTCTTC.